The 30 T cell receptor beta chains reported below all come from one sample, sequenced in a study of CD39 and CD103 CD8 tumor-infiltrating T cells. Profiling relied on immunoSEQ multiplex PCR, and the TCRdb table lists in-frame clones only, not all of them. The data contain some 4,300 clones, about 75% of them singletons. The sequenced sample was CD8+ T cells sorted from blood. Regarding subset: total memory CD8 T cells (CD45RA-CCR7+/-) from blood or uninvolved lymph node. Source of these receptors: a human donor with head and neck squamous cell carcinoma.

This clone came up a few times. V and J are TRBV13 and TRBJ1-4; D gene uncertain. Germline V CDR1 and CDR2: PRHDT, FYEKMQ (reference sequence). The V gene lost 1 base and the J gene lost 5 bases, with 11 bases spanning the gap. The CDR3 loop spans 15 amino acids. The CDR3 loop reads CASSLETGGNEKLFF. CDR3 DNA: TGTGCCAGCAGCTTAGAGACCGGAGGGAATGAAAAACTGTTTTTT.

This chain uses TRBV21-1 with TRBJ2-7; the D call TRBD1 from the table was never checked on the DNA. TRBV21-1 is flagged as a pseudogene. The CDR3 sequence is 16 residues long. The CDR3 region is CASSRQGTVLSYEQYF. Written as DNA, the CDR3 is TGTGCCAGCAGCAGACAAGGGACAGTTCTGAGCTACGAGCAGTACTTC.

The rearrangement uses TRBV4-1 and TRBJ2-5; tentatively, D is TRBD2 (6 bases). Germline V gene data show CDR1 as MGHRA and CDR2 as YSYEKL. V was pared by 1 base and J by 4 bases, with 7 bases between. This CDR3 has 13 amino acids. CDR3 bases: TGCGCCAGCAGCCAAGTACTAGCAGAGACCCAGTACTTC. It specifies CASSQVLAETQYF.

The rearrangement joins TRBV7-9 to TRBJ2-7, with D possibly matching TRBD1 (6 bases). Germline V gene lookup returns CDR1 SEHNR and CDR2 FQNEAQ (reference sequence). This CDR3 is built from 14 residues. V dropped 1 base and J dropped 3 bases, with 10 bases sitting between them. DNA for the CDR3: TGTGCCAGCAGCTTAGGCGGACAGAACTACGAGCAGTACTTC. The encoded protein is CASSLGGQNYEQYF.

This rearrangement joins TRBV5-5 to TRBJ2-3; 10 nucleotides align to TRBD1. Trimming at V came to 0 bases and at J to 4 bases, leaving 5 bases not matched to a gene. The germline V gene has CDR1 SGHKS and CDR2 YYEKEE (reference sequence). The CDR3 length is 16 residues. The CDR3 sequence: CASSLEDRGVSDTQYF. The CDR3 DNA sequence: TGTGCCAGCAGCTTGGAGGACAGGGGGGTTTCAGATACGCAGTATTTT.

The chain carries TRBV4-1 and TRBJ2-1, with TRBD1 matching 8 bases. The J segment lost 7 bases and the V segment lost 4 bases, leaving 9 bases of the junction unmatched. Germline-derived CDR1 and CDR2 are MGHRA and YSYEKL. The CDR3 extends over 15 amino acids. The CDR3 DNA sequence: TGCGCCAGCAGCCTTGGACAGGGAGTGAAGAATGAGCAGTTCTTC. Residues: CASSLGQGVKNEQFF.

The chain recombines TRBV6-1 with TRBJ2-1, with 9 bases fitting TRBD2. The germline CDR1 and CDR2 sequences are MNHNS and SASEGT. The V and J ends lost 3 bases and 5 bases, in that order; junction bases with no gene match: 8. This CDR3 contains 16 residues. CDR3 nucleotides: TGTGCCAGCAGTGACCCAGCGGGGGGCCGGGACAATGAGCAGTTCTTC. The encoded protein is CASSDPAGGRDNEQFF.

This clone was counted once. The chain links TRBV13 to TRBJ2-1, with D unclear. Germline CDR1 PRHDT, CDR2 FYEKMQ (reference sequence). This CDR3 is built from 15 residues. V lost 3 bases and J lost 10, with 19 bases in between. DNA of the CDR3: TGTGCCAGCAGCTTCGCTTTGGGTGGATCTAGGGAGCAGTTCTTC. The encoded protein is CASSFALGGSREQFF.

This clone has just one count. At one boundary the junction diverges from the germline segment, which might be a read error. The same CDR3 also results from other DNA sequences found in this sample. The chain carries TRBV6-4 and TRBJ2-3, with 9 bases fitting TRBD2. This CDR3 has 15 residues. Germline loops: CDR1 MRHNA, CDR2 SNTAGT. DNA of the CDR3: TGTGCTAGCAGTGACGATAGCGGGGGACCAGATACGCAGTATTTT. Translation: CASSDDSGGPDTQYF.

The rearrangement links TRBV30 to TRBJ2-1; TRBD2 aligns across 11 bases. The V gene's germline CDR1 is GTSNPN and CDR2 SVGIG (reference sequence). Unmatched junction bases numbered 5, after V lost 5 bases and J lost 5 bases. The CDR3 loop spans 14 amino acids. CDR3 protein: CAWGPGLADNEQFF. CDR3 coding DNA: TGTGCCTGGGGTCCGGGACTAGCGGACAATGAGCAGTTCTTC.

This clone was picked up one time. V and J are TRBV29-1 and TRBJ2-3, with a possible D match to TRBD2 (7 bases). Between the trimmed V and J ends, which lost 3 bases and 5 bases, there was a span of 18 bases. The CDR3 contains 15 residues. Per germline, CDR1 SQVTM and CDR2 ANQGSEA. CDR3 amino acids: CSVDPPGGRGDTQYF. In DNA, the CDR3 is TGCAGCGTTGACCCCCCGGGGGGCCGAGGAGATACGCAGTATTTT.

This rearrangement joins TRBV2 to TRBJ2-7, with 10 bases aligning to TRBD1. The CDR3 extends over 17 amino acids. The germline V gene has CDR1 SNHLY and CDR2 FYNNEI. J was trimmed by 2 bases and V by 5 bases; bases with no gene match: 12. The CDR3 loop reads CASSFTSGTGDPYEQYF. CDR3 coding DNA: TGTGCCAGCAGTTTCACCTCCGGGACAGGGGACCCCTACGAGCAGTACTTC.

This clone was recorded once. V usage is TRBV10-2 and J usage is TRBJ1-1, with TRBD1 as a possible D gene (5 bases). CDR3 length: 18 residues. Looked up from germline, CDR1 is WSHSY and CDR2 is SAAADI. V was cut by 3 bases and J by 1 base, with 21 bases left in between. DNA for the CDR3: TGCGCCAGCAGTGACCTTTTGGGGGGGGATACTAAGAACACTGAAGCTTTCTTT. This gives the protein CASSDLLGGDTKNTEAFF.

The chain has TRBV9 and TRBJ2-1; D possibly corresponds to TRBD2 (7 bases). CDR3 length: 15 amino acids. Germline V CDR1 and CDR2: SGDLS, YYNGEE. The V and J ends lost 4 bases and 10 bases respectively, with 21 bases between them. The CDR3 here is CASSPRGGLPGEQFF. CDR3 nucleotides: TGTGCCAGCAGCCCAAGGGGGGGGTTGCCCGGGGAGCAGTTCTTC.

The chain joins TRBV6-6 to TRBJ2-5; possible D gene TRBD2, 5 bases. The CDR3 is 12 amino acids. Germline V gene data show CDR1 as MNHNY and CDR2 as SVGAGI (reference sequence). V lost 5 bases to trimming and J lost 4 bases, with 8 bases between them. The CDR3, as DNA: TGTGCCAGCAGTGTTGAGGGAGAGACCCAGTACTTC. Translation: CASSVEGETQYF.

V gene TRBV11-2 combines with J gene TRBJ2-7, with TRBD1 matching 7 bases. In germline, CDR1 is SGHAT, CDR2 FQNNGV. J gave up 4 bases and V 5 bases, and 8 bases lay outside the gene matches. The CDR3 loop spans 14 amino acids. The CDR3 region has the DNA TGTGCCAGCAGCCCCAGGACAGGTCGGTACGAGCAGTACTTC. Translation: CASSPRTGRYEQYF.

By share, this clone counts as medium-sized. The V and J genes are TRBV30 and TRBJ2-7; 9 bases fit TRBD1. V lost 2 bases and J lost 6; bases outside the gene matches: 5. Germline V gives CDR1 GTSNPN, CDR2 SVGIG (reference sequence). This CDR3 comprises 13 residues. CDR3 loop: CAWSLGQGAEQYF. For the CDR3, the DNA is TGTGCCTGGAGTTTGGGACAGGGTGCCGAGCAGTACTTC.

This chain joins TRBV27 and TRBJ1-1; 8 bases agree with TRBD1. The length of the CDR3 is 13 residues. Germline V CDR1 and CDR2: MNHEY, SMNVEV (reference sequence). J gave up 5 bases and V 6 bases, and 5 bases lay outside the gene matches. CDR3 in amino acids: CASSPWTGTEAFF. The CDR3 region has the DNA TGTGCCAGCAGCCCCTGGACAGGGACTGAAGCTTTCTTT.

This chain connects TRBV19 to TRBJ1-5; D unclear. The CDR3 is 12 residues long. Germline CDR1 LNHDA, CDR2 SQIVND (reference sequence). The V end lost 11 bases, the J end lost 2 bases, and 10 bases lay between the germline ends. CDR3 region: CACGLGNQPQHF. CDR3 sequence (DNA): TGTGCCTGCGGGCTTGGCAATCAGCCCCAGCATTTT.

The chain employs TRBV27 and TRBJ1-1, with D perhaps matching TRBD1 (6 bases). Germline V gene sequence: CDR1 MNHEY, CDR2 SMNVEV (reference sequence). Trimming left V 7 bases short and J 5 bases short, with 17 bases between. This CDR3 comprises 14 residues. The CDR3 DNA reads as TGTGCCAGCATAGTGGGGGGGGCAGCGACTGAAGCTTTCTTT. It codes for CASIVGGAATEAFF.

Of note for this clone: This sample includes further DNA sequences coding for the same CDR3. V usage is TRBV5-1 and J usage is TRBJ1-2, with 11 positions matching TRBD1. This CDR3 has 16 residues. V trimming: 4 bases; J trimming: 10 bases; junction bases outside the gene matches: 15. The germline CDR1 and CDR2 sequences are SGHRS and YFSETQ. CDR3 nucleotides: TGCGCCAGCAGCGAGACGCCGGGACAGGGGGAGGAGACCTACACCTTC. Translating it yields CASSETPGQGEETYTF.

This clone occurred once. The chain's CDR3 is CASISRDIGRSGANVLTF. CDR3 sequence (DNA): TGTGCCAGCATTAGCCGGGACATAGGAAGGTCTGGGGCCAACGTCCTGACTTTC. V usage is TRBV2 and J usage is TRBJ2-6; a possible D gene is TRBD1 (6 bases). Germline V gene sequence: CDR1 SNHLY, CDR2 FYNNEI. The CDR3 is made up of 18 amino acids. The V and J ends lost 7 bases and 1 base respectively, with 20 bases between them.

The J gene is TRBJ1-1, the V gene TRBV2; a possible D gene is TRBD1 (5 bases). Germline assignment: CDR1 SNHLY and CDR2 FYNNEI. V lost 0 bases and J 11 bases, leaving 19 bases between the germline ends. This CDR3 contains 15 residues. The CDR3, as DNA: TGTGCCAGCAGTGAAGCTACTCCACGGGGAGGGACGGCTTTCTTT. It is translated as CASSEATPRGGTAFF. Filled out from reference TRBV2 and TRBJ1-1, the complete variable domain reads EPEVTQTPSHQVTQMGQEVILRCVPISNHLYFYWYRQILGQKVEFLVSFYNNEISEKSEIFDDQFSVERPDGSNFTLKIRSTKLEDSAMYFCASSEATPRGGTAFFGQGTRLTVV.

The V call is TRBV4-1, the J call TRBJ2-5; 9 bases map to TRBD2. V lost 3 bases to trimming and J lost 1 base; unmatched junction nucleotides: 6. Per the germline V gene, CDR1 is MGHRA and CDR2 is YSYEKL. The CDR3 contains 16 residues. The CDR3 loop reads CASSQGSGGIQETQYF. CDR3 nucleotides: TGCGCCAGCAGCCAGGGGAGCGGGGGGATCCAAGAGACCCAGTACTTC.

The V gene is TRBV7-8, the J gene TRBJ2-3; 10 bases line up with TRBD2. Losses at the gene ends were 1 base for V and 6 bases for J; bases not matched to a gene: 10. Germline values: CDR1 SGHVS, CDR2 FQNEAQ. The CDR3 is made up of 17 amino acids. Written as DNA, the CDR3 is TGTGCCAGCAGCTTAGGGGGGAGCGGGGGGGCCTTGGATACGCAGTATTTT. Its protein product is CASSLGGSGGALDTQYF. The complete variable domain, with remaining parts taken from reference TRBV7-8 and TRBJ2-3, reads GAGVSQSPRYKVAKRGQDVALRCDPISGHVSLFWYQQALGQGPEFLTYFQNEAQLDKSGLPSDRFFAERPEGSVSTLKIQRTQQEDSAVYLCASSLGGSGGALDTQYFGPGTRLTVL.

The chain employs TRBV19 and TRBJ2-3, with 9 bases identical to TRBD1. CDR3 length: 16 residues. V trimming: 3 bases; J trimming: 6 bases; junction bases outside the gene matches: 10. The V gene's germline CDR1 is LNHDA and CDR2 SQIVND (reference sequence). CDR3 bases: TGTGCCAGTAGTATCCTGCCGGGACAGGGAAAGGATACGCAGTATTTT. Translation gives CASSILPGQGKDTQYF.

V and J are TRBV7-2 and TRBJ1-5; 9 nucleotides agree with TRBD1. The V gene end was trimmed by 7 bases and the J gene end by 0 bases; junction bases not matched to a gene: 10. Germline loops: CDR1 SGHTA, CDR2 FQGNSA. This CDR3 spans 17 amino acids. CDR3 sequence: CASTFDLDRGSNQPQHF. The CDR3 coding sequence is TGTGCCAGCACCTTTGACCTGGACAGGGGTAGCAATCAGCCCCAGCATTTT.

This clone was picked up a small number of times. This chain links TRBV7-8 with TRBJ2-1; 13 bases are a match to TRBD2. Trimming cost V 5 bases and J 0 bases; bases outside gene matches: 10. Germline CDR1 is SGHVS and CDR2 is FQNEAQ. There are 19 residues in the CDR3. This CDR3 is CASSPGLAGVPSSYNEQFF. Here the CDR3 DNA reads TGTGCCAGCAGCCCCGGACTAGCGGGGGTTCCTAGCTCCTACAATGAGCAGTTCTTC. The full variable domain, in which reference TRBV7-8 and TRBJ2-1 provide the parts outside the CDR3, is GAGVSQSPRYKVAKRGQDVALRCDPISGHVSLFWYQQALGQGPEFLTYFQNEAQLDKSGLPSDRFFAERPEGSVSTLKIQRTQQEDSAVYLCASSPGLAGVPSSYNEQFFGPGTRLTVL.

V is TRBV20-1 and J is TRBJ2-5; 7 nucleotides line up with TRBD2. The CDR3 is 11 residues long. The germline CDR1 and CDR2 sequences are DFQATT and SNEGSKA (reference sequence). CDR3 sequence reads: CSGGREETQYF. DNA for the CDR3: TGCAGCGGGGGGAGAGAGGAGACCCAGTACTTC.

This clone was detected only a few times. The rearrangement joins TRBV14 to TRBJ2-7, with TRBD1 identical over 8 bases. This CDR3 has 15 amino acids. Per the germline V gene, CDR1 is SGHDN and CDR2 is FVKESK. V lost 1 base and J lost 7; bases outside the gene matches: 9. The CDR3 DNA reads TGTGCCAGCAGCCAAGGCGGCAGGGGGCGTTTTGAGCAGTACTTC. Protein: CASSQGGRGRFEQYF. The complete variable domain, with remaining parts taken from reference TRBV14 and TRBJ2-7, reads EAGVTQFPSHSVIEKGQTVTLRCDPISGHDNLYWYRRVMGKEIKFLLHFVKESKQDESGMPNNRFLAERTGGTYSTLKVQPAELEDSGVYFCASSQGGRGRFEQYFGPGTRLTVT.